The sequence of this TCR beta chain was determined in a study of OX40 agonist ivuxolimab in advanced cancers. Study details: Intravenous ivuxolimab was administered to patients every 2 weeks at 0.01 to 10 mg/kg. Study outcomes and limitations: Clonal expansion by week 6 occurred in CD4+ and CD8+ blood T cells (at 0.1 to 3.0 mg/kg). Expanded clones tended on average to be more numerous among CD8+ T cells than CD4+.

Sequencing used immunoSEQ multiplex PCR; TCRdb keeps in-frame clones, though not all of them. Of approximately 15,000 clones listed, under 85% were seen once; the top ten hold around an eighth. As concerns this clone: Its antigen remains unknown.

The CDR3 is made up of 14 amino acids. The germline CDR1 and CDR2 sequences are SGHAT and FQNNGV. Trimming shortened V by 1 base and J by 4 bases, and 11 bases separated the two germline ends. Anyone with autoimmune disease history or systemic immunosuppression was excluded. The sequenced sample was CD4+ or CD8+ T cells sorted from blood, obtained in a trial of the OX40 agonist ivuxolimab. This sequence was found in an adult with an advanced solid tumor such as melanoma, head and neck, liver or kidney cancer. The V call is TRBV11-2, the J call TRBJ2-7; D is perhaps TRBD2 (5 bases). CDR3 DNA: TGTGCCAGCAGCTTAGTTCCAGCGGCGTACGAGCAGTACTTC. The encoded protein is CASSLVPAAYEQYF.